These 29 T cell receptor beta chains originate from one sample sequenced in a study of Ad26.COV2.S vaccination and SARS-CoV-2 variants. Indicated treatment: 19 received Ad26.COV2.S at low or high dose, single or two shots; 5 received placebo; per-sample allocation not given. Following the first vaccine or placebo injection, samples were taken on day 63. Method: immunoSEQ multiplex PCR; TCRdb's copy keeps in-frame clones and lacks some. This table has 300,000 to 400,000 clones, roughly 84% appearing once. The specimen comprised peripheral blood, sampled in a trial of Ad26.COV2.S vaccine versus placebo. These receptors were obtained from a person between 18 and 65 years old who received the Ad26.COV2.S COVID-19 vaccine or a placebo.

The rearrangement joins TRBV4-1 to TRBJ2-5; 7 bases are shared with TRBD2. The J segment lost 4 bases and the V segment lost 3 bases, leaving 8 bases of the junction unmatched. CDR1 and CDR2 (germline): MGHRA, YSYEKL. The CDR3 is 15 residues long. CDR3 region: CASSQPSAGAETQYF. Here the CDR3 DNA reads TGCGCCAGCAGCCAGCCCTCCGCGGGAGCAGAGACCCAGTACTTC.

Here the CDR3 DNA reads TGTGCCAGCAGCGAGGAGGGTGCCGAGAATTCACCCCTCCACTTT. This sequence encodes CASSEEGAENSPLHF. The chain couples TRBV5-6 to TRBJ1-6; D gene uncertain. CDR3 size: 15 residues. Trimming shortened V by 4 bases and J by 7 bases, and 15 bases separated the two germline ends. From germline, CDR1 is SGHDT and CDR2 YYEEEE. Full variable domain (missing parts from reference TRBV5-6 and TRBJ1-6): DAGVTQSPTHLIKTRGQQVTLRCSPKSGHDTVSWYQQALGQGPQFIFQYYEEEERQRGNFPDRFSGHQFPNYSSELNVNALLLGDSALYLCASSEEGAENSPLHFGNGTRLTVT.

V and J are TRBV9 and TRBJ1-3; no definite D call. The ends were cut back, 1 base at V and 0 bases at J, with 11 bases in the middle. Germline CDR1 and CDR2: SGDLS and YYNGEE. The CDR3 contains 16 residues. The CDR3 nucleotides are TGTGCCAGCAGCGTAAACCCTGTTTCCTCTGGAAACACCATATATTTT. Its protein product is CASSVNPVSSGNTIYF.

The chain has TRBV6-2 or TRBV6-3 and TRBJ2-1; D possibly corresponds to TRBD1 (6 bases). V was clipped by 7 bases and J by 3 bases, with 16 bases between them. The CDR3 contains 15 residues. CDR1 is MNHEY, CDR2 SVGEGT, per germline. CDR3 protein: CASIPQWDNYNEQFF. The DNA of the CDR3 is TGTGCCAGCATCCCCCAGTGGGACAACTACAATGAGCAGTTCTTC.

The V and J genes are TRBV7-8 and TRBJ1-2, with TRBD1 matching 7 bases. Germline trimming cut 5 bases from V and 8 bases from J; bases unmatched to any gene: 14. This CDR3 is 15 amino acids long. Germline V CDR1 and CDR2: SGHVS, FQNEAQ. CDR3 DNA: TGTGCCAGCAGCACGCAAAATCCGACAGGGAAAGGCTACACCTTC. It codes for CASSTQNPTGKGYTF.

The J gene is TRBJ1-3, the V gene TRBV4-3, with D possibly being TRBD1 (6 bases). Germline CDR1 LGHNA, CDR2 YSLEER. Trimming stripped 2 bases from V and 3 bases from J, with 14 bases between. The CDR3 runs 16 residues. CDR3 sequence reads: CASSQWAQGNGNTIYF. As DNA, the CDR3 is TGCGCCAGCAGCCAATGGGCACAGGGAAATGGAAACACCATATATTTT.

The CDR3 bases are TGTGCCAGCAGCTGGCAGACAAAAGACAACTACAATGAGCAGTTCTTC. Amino acid sequence: CASSWQTKDNYNEQFF. This chain connects TRBV7-2 to TRBJ2-1; no definite D call. Germline CDR1 is SGHTA and CDR2 is FQGNSA. The V gene lost 4 bases and the J gene lost 3 bases, with 16 bases spanning the gap. The CDR3 contains 16 residues.

The chain combines TRBV10-3 with TRBJ1-1, with 10 bases identical to TRBD1. Germline-derived CDR1 and CDR2 are ENHRY and SYGVKD. With 7 bases clipped from V and 0 bases from J, the junction kept 2 bases outside the gene matches. The CDR3 runs 14 residues. The CDR3 region is CAIKGTGVNTEAFF. The CDR3 DNA sequence: TGTGCCATCAAGGGGACAGGGGTGAACACTGAAGCTTTCTTT.

This chain uses TRBV5-1 with TRBJ2-5, with a weak D call TRBD1 (6 bases). The CDR3 has 13 amino acids. Germline values: CDR1 SGHRS, CDR2 YFSETQ. V was clipped by 4 bases and J by 5 bases, with 12 bases between them. CDR3 DNA: TGCGCCAGCAGCGCAGGGGCAGGGGAGACCCAGTACTTC. It translates to CASSAGAGETQYF.

This chain connects TRBV6-2 or TRBV6-3 to TRBJ2-3; possible D gene TRBD2, 5 bases. V lost 5 bases and J lost 1, with 13 bases in between. This CDR3 spans 15 amino acids. CDR1 is MNHEY, CDR2 SVGEGT, per germline. This chain's CDR3 is CASSPNPGGTDTQYF. The CDR3 coding sequence is TGTGCCAGCAGTCCAAATCCCGGGGGCACAGATACGCAGTATTTT.

The chain has TRBV6-2 or TRBV6-3 and TRBJ2-3; no definite D call. The germline V gene has CDR1 MNHEY and CDR2 SVGEGT. V lost 4 bases, J lost 6 bases, and 20 bases lay in between. The CDR3 is made up of 16 amino acids. The CDR3 DNA sequence: TGTGCCAGCAGTTCATCCAGCGCCAGTGTCGCTGATACGCAGTATTTT. It codes for CASSSSSASVADTQYF.

J is TRBJ1-1 and V is TRBV10-3; possible D gene TRBD1, 5 bases. The V gene's germline CDR1 is ENHRY and CDR2 SYGVKD. Trimming removed 5 bases at V and 8 bases at J, with 9 bases between. This CDR3 has 11 amino acids. The DNA of the CDR3 is TGTGCCATCAGTACCGGGACCGAAGCTTTCTTT. Amino acid sequence: CAISTGTEAFF.

V and J are TRBV18 and TRBJ1-3; the D gene is possibly TRBD1 (5 bases). The V gene lost 6 bases and the J gene lost 3 bases, with 18 bases spanning the gap. CDR3 length: 16 amino acids. CDR1 and CDR2 from the germline V gene are KGHSH and LQKENI. Here the CDR3 DNA reads TGTGCCAGCTCGCTGGCTGCGGGGGATTTTGGAAACACCATATATTTT. Amino acid sequence: CASSLAAGDFGNTIYF.

DNA of the CDR3: TGCAGCGTTGAAGGTTTTCTGACAGGGGAACAAGTCGGGAACACTGAAGCTTTCTTT. Amino acids: CSVEGFLTGEQVGNTEAFF. The chain combines TRBV29-1 with TRBJ1-1; 8 bases match TRBD1. This CDR3 contains 19 residues. Germline loops: CDR1 SQVTM, CDR2 ANQGSEA. Trimming took 1 base from V and 1 from J; bases not matched to a gene: 17.

The chain has TRBV18 and TRBJ2-1; 10 bases align to TRBD2. The CDR3 extends over 18 amino acids. With 3 bases clipped from V and 4 bases from J, the junction kept 12 bases outside the gene matches. Germline CDR1 is KGHSH and CDR2 is LQKENI. This CDR3 is CASSPLLSGGPPYNEQFF. Here the CDR3 DNA reads TGTGCCAGCTCACCGTTACTTAGCGGGGGGCCCCCATACAATGAGCAGTTCTTC.

The V gene is TRBV30, the J gene TRBJ1-6; unclear D gene. The V and J ends lost 8 bases and 6 bases respectively, with 17 bases between them. Germline values: CDR1 GTSNPN, CDR2 SVGIG (reference sequence). The CDR3 has 14 amino acids. CDR3 nucleotide sequence: TGTGCCGGGGAGGAGAACAGACTTAATTCACCCCTCCACTTT. Translating it yields CAGEENRLNSPLHF. The full variable domain, in which reference TRBV30 and TRBJ1-6 provide the parts outside the CDR3, is SQTIHQWPATLVQPVGSPLSLECTVEGTSNPNLYWYRQAAGRGLQLLFYSVGIGQISSEVPQNLSASRPQDRQFILSSKKLLLSDSGFYLCAGEENRLNSPLHFGNGTRLTVT.

This chain joins TRBV7-2 and TRBJ1-1; D is uncertain. Germline loops: CDR1 SGHTA, CDR2 FQGNSA. CDR3 length: 14 residues. The V end lost 8 bases, the J end lost 5 bases, and 18 bases lay between the germline ends. The CDR3 region has the DNA TGTGCCAGCGCCTCCTTCGGCGGTTGGACTGAAGCTTTCTTT. Translated, it gives CASASFGGWTEAFF.

This chain links TRBV7-2 with TRBJ2-3; 12 nucleotides match TRBD2. Losses at the gene ends were 1 base for V and 6 bases for J; bases not matched to a gene: 11. Germline CDR1 SGHTA, CDR2 FQGNSA. The CDR3 is 18 amino acids. The CDR3 sequence is CASSLVVASGGGRDTQYF. CDR3 in DNA: TGTGCCAGCAGCTTAGTGGTCGCTAGCGGGGGGGGCAGGGATACGCAGTATTTT.

This clone was counted only a few times. J is TRBJ2-7 and V is TRBV30, with D unresolved. CDR3 size: 13 residues. Germline assignment: CDR1 GTSNPN and CDR2 SVGIG (reference sequence). V was clipped by 0 bases and J by 5 bases, with 11 bases between them. DNA of the CDR3: TGTGCCTGGAGTGTACGTAGGTTGGACGAGCAGTACTTC. Protein product: CAWSVRRLDEQYF.

The genes are TRBV20-1 and TRBJ2-1; TRBD2 matches at 9 bases. There are 15 residues in the CDR3. Looked up from germline, CDR1 is DFQATT and CDR2 is SNEGSKA (reference sequence). The J segment lost 10 bases and the V segment lost 3 bases, leaving 13 bases of the junction unmatched. Here the CDR3 reads CSASERLAGSLEQFF. The CDR3 coding sequence is TGCAGTGCTAGTGAGAGGCTAGCGGGATCTCTCGAGCAGTTCTTC.

This clone showed up just a few times. V usage is TRBV7-9 and J usage is TRBJ1-2, with D possibly TRBD1 on 5 matching bases. The ends were cut back, 1 base at V and 4 bases at J, with 16 bases in the middle. Germline CDR1 is SEHNR and CDR2 is FQNEAQ (reference sequence). CDR3 length equals 16 residues. In DNA, the CDR3 is TGTGCCAGCAGCTTAGGGGGCAGAAGGATCCCCTATGGCTACACCTTC. Amino acid sequence: CASSLGGRRIPYGYTF.

The rearrangement links TRBV11-2 to TRBJ1-3; D gene uncertain. V was shortened by 6 bases and J by 0 bases, with 9 bases between the two germline ends. Germline values: CDR1 SGHAT, CDR2 FQNNGV. CDR3 length equals 14 residues. The CDR3 region has the DNA TGTGCCAGCAGTCCCCGGTTCTCTGGAAACACCATATATTTT. Encoded protein: CASSPRFSGNTIYF.

The chain employs TRBV6-5 and TRBJ2-7; D is possibly TRBD1 (5 bases). This CDR3 is built from 14 residues. Trimming left V 4 bases short and J 0 bases short, with 10 bases between. Germline values: CDR1 MNHEY, CDR2 SVGAGI. Here the CDR3 reads CASSWGRSSYEQYF. Here the CDR3 DNA reads TGTGCCAGCAGTTGGGGCAGGAGCTCCTACGAGCAGTACTTC.

The chain recombines TRBV10-3 with TRBJ1-6; D might be TRBD1 (5 bases). This CDR3 is built from 16 residues. Germline assignment: CDR1 ENHRY and CDR2 SYGVKD. V was cut by 3 bases and J by 10 bases, with 19 bases left in between. The CDR3 loop reads CAISEWGFISGSPLHF. The CDR3 bases are TGTGCCATCAGTGAATGGGGGTTCATTTCAGGATCACCCCTCCACTTT.

The chain employs TRBV7-2 and TRBJ2-7, with D possibly TRBD1 on 6 matching bases. With 6 bases removed from V and 7 bases from J, the gap between germline ends came to 13 bases. CDR1 is SGHTA, CDR2 FQGNSA, per germline. CDR3 length: 12 amino acids. The chain's CDR3 is CASRPAGEEQYF. The DNA of the CDR3 is TGTGCCAGCAGACCCGCAGGGGAAGAGCAGTACTTC. The full variable domain, in which reference TRBV7-2 and TRBJ2-7 provide the parts outside the CDR3, is GAGVSQSPSNKVTEKGKDVELRCDPISGHTALYWYRQSLGQGLEFLIYFQGNSAPDKSGLPSDRFSAERTGGSVSTLTIQRTQQEDSAVYLCASRPAGEEQYFGPGTRLTVT.

J is TRBJ2-5 and V is TRBV19; TRBD1 matches at 7 bases. CDR1 is LNHDA, CDR2 SQIVND, per germline (reference sequence). The junction had 10 bases not matched to a gene; V was cut back by 7 bases and J by 5 bases. CDR3 length: 14 residues. CDR3 DNA: TGTGCCAGTACGTCGAGGGGGCTCGGGGAGACCCAGTACTTC. Translated: CASTSRGLGETQYF.

V gene TRBV4-2 combines with J gene TRBJ1-4; 9 nucleotides line up with TRBD1. Germline V gene sequence: CDR1 LGHNA, CDR2 YNFKEQ. V was pared by 1 base and J by 7 bases, with 1 base of the junction left unmatched. This CDR3 region has 14 residues. As DNA, the CDR3 is TGTGCCAGCAGCCAAGTGACAGGGGGTGAAAAACTGTTTTTT. Translating gives CASSQVTGGEKLFF.

V usage is TRBV5-4 and J usage is TRBJ2-3; 15 bases align to TRBD2. CDR3 length: 17 amino acids. J was trimmed by 5 bases and V by 4 bases; bases with no gene match: 8. CDR1 and CDR2 from the germline V gene are SGHNT and YYREEE (reference sequence). CDR3 amino acids: CASSPAGTSGGKDTQYF. Written as DNA, the CDR3 is TGTGCCAGCAGCCCGGCCGGGACTAGCGGGGGGAAAGATACGCAGTATTTT. The full variable domain, its missing parts supplied by reference TRBV5-4 and TRBJ2-3, is ETGVTQSPTHLIKTRGQQVTLRCSSQSGHNTVSWYQQALGQGPQFIFQYYREEENGRGNFPPRFSGLQFPNYSSELNVNALELDDSALYLCASSPAGTSGGKDTQYFGPGTRLTVL.

A single count supports this clone. The J gene is TRBJ1-4, the V gene TRBV30; maybe TRBD1 (5 bases). This CDR3 contains 14 residues. The germline V and J ends were trimmed by 2 bases and 4 bases, with 11 bases remaining between them. In germline, CDR1 is GTSNPN, CDR2 SVGIG (reference sequence). CDR3 in DNA: TGTGCCTGGAGTACCGGGGGTGGTAATGAAAAACTGTTTTTT. Translating it yields CAWSTGGGNEKLFF.